The 20 T cell receptor beta chains below come from one sample, sequenced in a study of identical twins. TCRdb reanalysed the 5' RACE reads using MiXCR and keeps one entry per CDR3 protein. The table has approximately 530,000 distinct CDR3 sequences, about a fifth seen once. This sample was shared with a second study, whose subject was yellow fever vaccine responses in identical twins.

The sequencing sample was made of CD4+ T cells sorted from blood. Receptors originate from a woman between 18 and 29 years old in good health.

The chain combines TRBV19 with TRBJ2-7; TRBD1 matches 8 bases. Trimming removed 4 bases from V and 7 bases from J; junction bases left unmatched: 15. Germline V gene lookup returns CDR1 LNHDA and CDR2 SQIVND (reference sequence). CDR3 length equals 16 residues. CDR3 bases: TGTGCCAGTAGTACCCAAGTAGGACAGGGTTGTGGAGAGCAGTACGTC. Translating gives CASSTQVGQGCGEQYV.

The rearrangement joins TRBV11-3 to TRBJ2-1; D may be TRBD1 (5 bases). The CDR3 has 16 residues. The V gene's germline CDR1 is SGHNT and CDR2 YENEEA. V gave up 2 bases and J gave up 2 bases, with 13 bases separating them. The CDR3 nucleotides read TGTGCCAGCAGCTTACCCCCCAGGGTTACCTACAATGAGCAGTTCTTC. Its translation: CASSLPPRVTYNEQFF. Supplemented by reference TRBV11-3 and TRBJ2-1, the full variable domain reads EAGVVQSPRYKIIEKKQPVAFWCNPISGHNTLYWYLQNLGQGPELLIRYENEEAVDDSQLPKDRFSAERLKGVDSTLKIQPAELGDSAVYLCASSLPPRVTYNEQFFGPGTRLTVL.

This clonotype has only a few counts. The rearrangement joins TRBV10-3 to TRBJ2-3; D may be TRBD2 (5 bases). This CDR3 contains 13 residues. Germline CDR1 and CDR2: ENHRY and SYGVKD. Trimming shortened V by 6 bases and J by 10 bases, and 17 bases separated the two germline ends. This chain's CDR3 is CAISPYNSEAQYF. In DNA, the CDR3 is TGTGCCATCAGCCCGTACAATAGCGAGGCGCAGTATTTT.

The V gene is TRBV12-3 or TRBV12-4, the J gene TRBJ2-5; D is ambiguous. V was clipped by 5 bases and J by 1 base, with 8 bases between them. This CDR3 comprises 13 residues. This chain's CDR3 is CASSIQLQETQYF. The CDR3 nucleotides read TGTGCCAGCAGTATCCAGCTCCAAGAGACCCAGTACTTC.

For this clonotype: The junction shows a germline mismatch at one end, possibly a read error. This chain uses TRBV6-1 with TRBJ2-3; tentatively, D is TRBD2 (5 bases). In germline, CDR1 is MNHNS, CDR2 SASEGT. The CDR3 is 13 amino acids. This CDR3 reads CAASPDLADTQYF. DNA for the CDR3: TGCGCGGCTAGCCCCGACTTGGCAGATACGCAGTATTTT.

V usage is TRBV18 and J usage is TRBJ1-1; D gene uncertain. The CDR3 has 14 amino acids. V lost 3 bases and J lost 0, with 8 bases in between. CDR1 and CDR2 from the germline V gene are KGHSH and LQKENI. DNA for the CDR3: TGTGCCAGCTCACCCCTAAATCTGAACACTGAAGCTTTCTTT. It codes for CASSPLNLNTEAFF.

In its sample, this clonotype was seen a few times. The rearrangement links TRBV5-1 to TRBJ2-3, with TRBD2 matching over 15 bases. V lost 4 bases, J lost 6 bases, and 6 bases stayed unmatched. The CDR3 extends over 16 amino acids. CDR1 is SGHRS and CDR2 is YFSETQ in the germline V gene. The CDR3 bases are TGCGCCAGCAGCCCAAGGACTAGCGGGGGGGCTGATACGCAGTATTTT. This encodes CASSPRTSGGADTQYF.

This clonotype showed up just a few times. The V call is TRBV28, the J call TRBJ2-7, with D perhaps TRBD2 (5 bases). Trimming stripped 5 bases from V and 2 bases from J, with 13 bases between. The CDR3 is made up of 14 amino acids. Germline V gives CDR1 MDHEN, CDR2 SYDVKM. CDR3 sequence: CASSRAGGTYEQYF. CDR3 in DNA: TGTGCCAGCAGTCGTGCGGGCGGTACCTACGAGCAGTACTTC.

This clonotype appeared many times. The chain employs TRBV20-1 and TRBJ2-1; a weak D match, TRBD2 (5 bases). The V and J ends lost 2 bases and 7 bases respectively, with 12 bases between them. The germline gives CDR1 DFQATT, CDR2 SNEGSKA (reference sequence). There are 13 residues in the CDR3. DNA for the CDR3: TGCAGTGCTAGACCCGGGGAACAGAATGAGCAGTTCTTC. It yields the protein CSARPGEQNEQFF.

This clonotype was seen a handful of times. As DNA, the CDR3 is TGCAGCGCTCGGACACCCAAGGTCAATGAGCAGTTCTTC. Its protein product is CSARTPKVNEQFF. The genes are TRBV29-1 and TRBJ2-1, with D possibly being TRBD1 (5 bases). The ends were cut back, 7 bases at V and 6 bases at J, with 16 bases in the middle. Germline V gene lookup returns CDR1 SQVTM and CDR2 ANQGSEA. CDR3 length: 13 residues.

This clonotype has only a few counts. The rearrangement uses TRBV9 and TRBJ2-1; D may be TRBD2 (5 bases). V gave up 2 bases and J gave up 0 bases, with 12 bases separating them. The length of the CDR3 is 16 residues. CDR1 is SGDLS, CDR2 YYNGEE, per germline. The CDR3 coding sequence is TGTGCCAGCAGCGTCGGGCGGGTAGGCTCCTACAATGAGCAGTTCTTC. It translates to CASSVGRVGSYNEQFF. The variable domain in full, with the rest retrieved from reference TRBV9 and TRBJ2-1, is DSGVTQTPKHLITATGQRVTLRCSPRSGDLSVYWYQQSLDQGLQFLIQYYNGEERAKGNILERFSAQQFPDLHSELNLSSLELGDSALYFCASSVGRVGSYNEQFFGPGTRLTVL.

J is TRBJ1-5 and V is TRBV6-1, with a weak D call TRBD1 (6 bases). V lost 4 bases and J lost 2, with 12 bases in between. The CDR3 totals 15 residues. Germline assignment: CDR1 MNHNS and CDR2 SASEGT. The CDR3 reads CASSAQGAGNQPQHF. The CDR3 DNA sequence: TGTGCCAGCAGTGCACAGGGTGCGGGCAATCAGCCCCAGCATTTT.

The CDR3 sequence: CSVSVGNIQYF. The CDR3 nucleotides read TGCAGCGTTTCCGTAGGGAACATTCAGTACTTC. The genes are TRBV29-1 and TRBJ2-4; D is unresolved. There are 11 residues in the CDR3. Trimming cost V 5 bases and J 7 bases, with 9 bases left between them. In germline, CDR1 is SQVTM, CDR2 ANQGSEA.

The chain combines TRBV2 with TRBJ1-4; 7 positions agree with TRBD1. This CDR3 comprises 13 residues. With V trimmed by 8 bases and J by 6 bases, 6 bases remained unmatched. The germline gives CDR1 SNHLY, CDR2 FYNNEI. CDR3 loop: CASGTEPYEKLFF. In nucleotides, the CDR3 is TGTGCCAGCGGGACAGAACCTTATGAAAAACTGTTTTTT.

V usage is TRBV5-1 and J usage is TRBJ2-3; 12 nucleotides agree with TRBD2. CDR1 and CDR2 from the germline V gene are SGHRS and YFSETQ. The junction had 12 bases not matched to a gene; V was cut back by 0 bases and J by 4 bases. CDR3 length: 19 amino acids. CDR3 in amino acids: CASSLDRSSGRARADTQYF. CDR3 in DNA: TGCGCCAGCAGCTTGGATCGTTCTAGCGGGAGGGCCAGGGCAGATACGCAGTATTTT.

J is TRBJ2-1 and V is TRBV18; D could derive from TRBD1 or TRBD2 (5 bases each). The ends were cut back, 3 bases at V and 5 bases at J, with 20 bases in the middle. This CDR3 has 17 residues. Germline lookup yields CDR1 KGHSH and CDR2 LQKENI. CDR3 DNA: TGTGCCAGCTCACCCACCGGGACCCCTAAGTTCGACAATGAGCAGTTCTTC. It translates to CASSPTGTPKFDNEQFF.

The rearrangement links TRBV24-1 to TRBJ2-1, with D perhaps TRBD2 (6 bases). CDR1 and CDR2 (germline): KGHDR, SFDVKD. The germline V and J ends were trimmed by 1 base and 1 base, with 10 bases remaining between them. The CDR3 has 16 residues. CDR3 loop: CATSDFRLGSYNEQFF. In nucleotides, the CDR3 is TGTGCCACCAGTGATTTTCGACTAGGTTCCTACAATGAGCAGTTCTTC.

This clonotype was recorded a few times. This chain links TRBV29-1 with TRBJ2-5; TRBD1 might be the D (5 bases). The CDR3 totals 11 residues. Deletions cut 5 bases from V and 5 bases from J, with 9 bases between. Germline V CDR1 and CDR2: SQVTM, ANQGSEA. The CDR3 sequence: CSVQTVETQYF. The CDR3 DNA reads TGCAGCGTTCAGACAGTGGAGACCCAGTACTTC. Together with reference TRBV29-1 and TRBJ2-5, the CDR3 gives the full variable domain: SAVISQKPSRDICQRGTSLTIQCQVDSQVTMMFWYRQQPGQSLTLIATANQGSEATYESGFVIDKFPISRPNLTFSTLTVSNMSPEDSSIYLCSVQTVETQYFGPGTRLLVL.

The chain has TRBV7-9 and TRBJ1-1, with D unclear. Germline V CDR1 and CDR2: SEHNR, FQNEAQ (reference sequence). The CDR3 has 13 residues. The V end was cut by 4 bases, the J end by 1 base, with 7 bases between. CDR3 bases: TGTGCCAGCAGCTCGAAACCGAACACTGAAGCTTTCTTT. Translated, it gives CASSSKPNTEAFF.

This clonotype showed up just a few times. The chain joins TRBV20-1 to TRBJ2-1; 8 bases agree with TRBD1. With 0 bases clipped from V and 2 bases from J, the junction kept 6 bases outside the gene matches. The CDR3 runs to 16 residues. Germline loops: CDR1 DFQATT, CDR2 SNEGSKA (reference sequence). CDR3 sequence (DNA): TGCAGTGCTAGAGATCTGATGGGACAGGCCTACAATGAGCAGTTCTTC. This codes for CSARDLMGQAYNEQFF.